This T cell receptor (beta chain) was sequenced for a study of cytomegalovirus exposure and HLA in healthy donors. General study results and limits: An apparent linkage of common viral pathogens to several of the most significant clusters emerged in a later analysis. The classifier was said to identify cytomegalovirus status with high specificity and sensitivity. Across donors, presence/absence analyses took sequencing depth to be roughly uniform.

Worth noting for this clone: The antigen remains undetermined.

V lost 2 bases, J lost 2 bases, and 2 bases stayed unmatched. The CDR3 spans 14 residues. Per the germline V gene, CDR1 is MNHEY and CDR2 is SVGAGI. PCR amplification relied on 60 Vbeta primers (plus 13 Jbeta primers). TCRdb keeps only in-frame clones here, not all; method: immunoSEQ multiplex PCR. This table holds 95,000 to 110,000 clones, around 67% found once. This receptor was identified in a woman aged 40-49 years in good health and CMV-seropositive. Sequences were obtained from PBMCs. The genes are TRBV6-5 and TRBJ2-5; TRBD1 matches at 7 bases. The CDR3 DNA follows: TGTGCCAGCAGTTACAGGGGGCTTCAAGAGACCCAGTACTTC. Its protein is CASSYRGLQETQYF.